This TCR beta chain derives from a study of cytomegalovirus exposure and HLA in healthy donors. For the study at large: Counted in an early data release were 85 million or so unique TCRs from HLA-typed donors. Membership in the Caucasian-associated ancestry cluster was found for 75% to 85% of roughly 400 genotyped donors. Study-level findings and limits: Common viral pathogens were later found to be apparently linked to several of the most significant clusters. HLA allele associations emerged for 17,000 or so TCR beta sequences in a later analysis, at 0.05 false discovery rate.

On this clone: Its antigen is unidentified.

The V gene end was trimmed by 6 bases and the J gene end by 5 bases; junction bases not matched to a gene: 15. Per germline, CDR1 LNHDA and CDR2 SQIVND (reference sequence). CDR3 size: 16 residues. A multiplex PCR was run with 60 Vbeta primers and 13 Jbeta primers. Clones were read by immunoSEQ multiplex PCR, and TCRdb kept only the in-frame ones, dropping some. This repertoire shows about 110,000 clones, more than 75% found once; its top ten account for about 1.7%. Sample: PBMCs. The V call is TRBV19, the J call TRBJ1-1; TRBD1 agrees at 7 bases. The TCR originated in a man aged 40-49 years in good health and CMV-seronegative. CDR3 sequence: CASSRTHRGGGTEAFF. CDR3 bases: TGTGCCAGTAGCCGTACTCACAGGGGAGGAGGGACTGAAGCTTTCTTT.